The clone carrying this T cell receptor beta chain has more than one count but fewer than ten. TCRdb re-called the RT-PCR reads through MiXCR, storing one row per CDR3 protein. The data show about 680,000 distinct CDR3 sequences, approximately 15% seen once. The CDR3 spans 16 residues. Germline V gives CDR1 SGHTA, CDR2 FQGTGA. The J segment lost 2 bases and the V segment lost 4 bases, leaving 7 bases of the junction unmatched. The chain is built from TRBV7-3 and TRBJ2-2; TRBD1 agrees at 7 bases. Sequenced input: memory CD4+ T cells from blood. The sequence derives from a female donor in good health, serving as a healthy control. Here the CDR3 DNA reads TGTGCCAGCAGCTCCCCACAGGGGTCTAACACCGGGGAGCTGTTTTTT. Residues: CASSSPQGSNTGELFF.